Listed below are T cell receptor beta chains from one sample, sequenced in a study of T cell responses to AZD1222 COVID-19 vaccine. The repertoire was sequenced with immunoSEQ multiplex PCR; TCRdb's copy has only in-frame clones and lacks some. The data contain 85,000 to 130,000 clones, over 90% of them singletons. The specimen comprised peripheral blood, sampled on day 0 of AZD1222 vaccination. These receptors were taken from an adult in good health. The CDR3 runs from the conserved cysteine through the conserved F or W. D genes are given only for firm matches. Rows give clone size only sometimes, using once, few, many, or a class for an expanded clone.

TGTGCCAGCAGCTCCCCATGGCTAGCCTCGACAGATACGCAGTATTTT,CASSSPWLASTDTQYF,TRBV9,TRBJ2-3,-,once
TGTGCCAGCAGCCAAGGGCCCAGGGACACCCAGTACTTC,CASSQGPRDTQYF,TRBV3-1/TRBV3-2,TRBJ2-5,-,-
TGTGCCAGCAGTGACGGGGCGGGCTCAGATACGCAGTATTTT,CASSDGAGSDTQYF,TRBV6-4,TRBJ2-3,-,-
TGTGCCATCAGTGAGTCCGAGGGAAGCACTGAAGCTTTCTTT,CAISESEGSTEAFF,TRBV10-3,TRBJ1-1,-,-
TGTGCCAGCAGCACCGGGACTAGCGGTTACTACGAGCAGTACTTC,CASSTGTSGYYEQYF,TRBV5-6,TRBJ2-7,TRBD2,-
TGTGCCAGCAGCAAAGACGTTAAGGGGACCTCCTACGAGCAGTACTTC,CASSKDVKGTSYEQYF,TRBV21-1,TRBJ2-7,-,-
TGCAGTGCTAGTGGGACAGATCCTTTTGAGCAGTACTTC,CSASGTDPFEQYF,TRBV20-1,TRBJ2-7,TRBD1,-
TGTGCCAGCAGCTTAATTGGTTTAGCGGTCTCCGGGGAGCTGTTTTTT,CASSLIGLAVSGELFF,TRBV7-9,TRBJ2-2,-,-
TGTGCTAGTGGTTTGAAAGGCAAGAGGTACTCCTACGAGCAGTACTTC,CASGLKGKRYSYEQYF,TRBV12-5,TRBJ2-7,-,-
TGTGCCAGCAGCTTAGTAGGACGGGAGGGCTACACCTTC,CASSLVGREGYTF,TRBV7-9,TRBJ1-2,-,-
TGTGCCAGCAGCCCGGGACAGCCGTACGAGCAGTACTTC,CASSPGQPYEQYF,TRBV11-3,TRBJ2-7,TRBD1,-
TGTGCCAGCAGCACCTACAGGGGTTCGGGAAACACCATATATTTT,CASSTYRGSGNTIYF,TRBV13,TRBJ1-3,TRBD1,-
TGCGCCAGCAGCTTGGACAGGGGTGGGGGAACCGGGGAGCTGTTTTTT,CASSLDRGGGTGELFF,TRBV5-1,TRBJ2-2,TRBD1,-
TGCGCCAGCAGCCAAGAAGCGGGAAGCTCCTACGAGCAGTACTTC,CASSQEAGSSYEQYF,TRBV4-1,TRBJ2-7,TRBD2,once
TGTGCCACCAGTCCCGCCAAGGGACGGAATGAGCAGTTCTTC,CATSPAKGRNEQFF,TRBV15,TRBJ2-1,-,-
TGTGCCAGCACACGGGGGGTGGACACAGATACGCAGTATTTT,CASTRGVDTDTQYF,TRBV5-4,TRBJ2-3,TRBD2,-
TGTGCCAGCACCCCGGACAGGGGCACTGAAGCTTTCTTT,CASTPDRGTEAFF,TRBV6-2/TRBV6-3,TRBJ1-1,TRBD1,-
TGTGCCAGCAGTTTATCCAGGGGTATCGGGAACACCATATATTTT,CASSLSRGIGNTIYF,TRBV27,TRBJ1-3,-,-
TGTGCCAGCAGTCCCCGGGGCCCAAGCTCCTATAATTCACCCCTCCACTTT,CASSPRGPSSYNSPLHF,TRBV2,TRBJ1-6,-,-
TGTGCCAGCAGTAATGCTCTAGAGTGGAACACTGAAGCTTTCTTT,CASSNALEWNTEAFF,TRBV27,TRBJ1-1,-,-
TGCGCCAGCAGCACCTCCGCCGGGCTGAACACTGAAGCTTTCTTT,CASSTSAGLNTEAFF,TRBV5-1,TRBJ1-1,-,few
TGTGCCAGCAGCAGACTGGGGGGGACTAGCGAAAATGAGCAGTTCTTC,CASSRLGGTSENEQFF,TRBV7-3,TRBJ2-1,TRBD2,once
TGCAGCGTTGAATCCCCTAGTTTCGATGAGCAGTTCTTC,CSVESPSFDEQFF,TRBV29-1,TRBJ2-1,-,-
TGTGCCAGTAGTATCCAGACACGCTACAATGAGCAGTTCTTC,CASSIQTRYNEQFF,TRBV19,TRBJ2-1,-,-
TGTGCCAGCAGTTGGTCGGGACAGGGGTACGCAGATACGCAGTATTTT,CASSWSGQGYADTQYF,TRBV6-5,TRBJ2-3,TRBD1,-
TGCAGCGTTAAATCCTACGAGCAGTACTTC,CSVKSYEQYF,TRBV29-1,TRBJ2-7,-,-
TGTGCCAGCAGCTTAGGCAATGGGTTCGGTCAGCCCCAGCATTTT,CASSLGNGFGQPQHF,TRBV11-3,TRBJ1-5,-,-
TGTGCCAGCAGTGAGTCCAGCTATAATTCACCCCTCCACTTT,CASSESSYNSPLHF,TRBV2,TRBJ1-6,-,-
TGTGCCAGCTCACCACCTAGGAGCGGGAAGGGTCCCTACGAGCAGTACTTC,CASSPPRSGKGPYEQYF,TRBV18,TRBJ2-7,TRBD2,-
TGCGCCAGCAGGGGACAGGGTGAAAACTATGGCTACACCTTC,CASRGQGENYGYTF,TRBV10-1,TRBJ1-2,TRBD1,-
TGTGCCAGCAGCCTCGGGACAGGCCAGGGGTCACCCCTCCACTTT,CASSLGTGQGSPLHF,TRBV5-4,TRBJ1-6,TRBD1,-
TGTGCCAGCAGGGGACTAGAGAACACCGGGGAGCTGTTTTTT,CASRGLENTGELFF,TRBV3-1/TRBV3-2,TRBJ2-2,TRBD2,-
TGTGCCAGCAGCGTAGATGACCCCCTGGGCTCCTACAATGAGCAGTTCTTC,CASSVDDPLGSYNEQFF,TRBV9,TRBJ2-1,-,-